These 24 T cell receptor beta chains originate from one sample sequenced in a study of blood T cell repertoires in COVID-19. Profiled with immunoSEQ multiplex PCR; TCRdb holds only in-frame clones, not every one. The sample shows a few hundred thousand clones, 70% to 90% of them seen only once. Sequenced material: PBMCs or T cells enriched from blood (not recorded which). All receptors come from a man aged 40-55 years in a cohort exposed to, infected with or recovered from COVID-19 (not recorded which).

The chain joins TRBV3-1 (or the pseudogene TRBV3-2) to TRBJ2-7; TRBD2 agrees at 10 bases. The V gene's germline CDR1 is LGHDT and CDR2 YNNKEL (reference sequence). V gave up 2 bases and J gave up 3 bases; unmatched junction bases: 4. The CDR3 runs 15 residues. CDR3 sequence: CASSQTRTSGYEQYF. Here the CDR3 DNA reads TGTGCCAGCAGCCAAACTAGGACTAGCGGCTACGAGCAGTACTTC.

The chain carries TRBV18 and TRBJ2-7, with 11 positions matching TRBD2. This CDR3 comprises 14 residues. J was trimmed by 4 bases and V by 5 bases; bases with no gene match: 4. Germline CDR1 is KGHSH and CDR2 is LQKENI. CDR3 DNA sequence: TGTGCCAGCTCATCGGGACTAGCGGAGTACGAGCAGTACTTC. Protein sequence: CASSSGLAEYEQYF.

This clone was seen only a few times. The chain's CDR3 is CASSYSFTGYNSPLHF. CDR3 sequence (DNA): TGTGCCAGCAGTTACTCGTTCACAGGCTATAATTCACCCCTCCACTTT. The rearrangement joins TRBV6-5 to TRBJ1-6; D is perhaps TRBD1 (5 bases). The germline gives CDR1 MNHEY, CDR2 SVGAGI. CDR3 size: 16 residues. Trimming removed 0 bases from V and 3 bases from J, with 9 bases in between.

The sample holds one count of this clone. This chain links TRBV19 with TRBJ1-2; D gene uncertain. Trimming took 3 bases from V and 3 from J, leaving 14 bases between them. The V gene's germline CDR1 is LNHDA and CDR2 SQIVND (reference sequence). The CDR3 is 15 amino acids. The CDR3 DNA sequence: TGTGCCAGTAGTATGAGACATGGCGATTACTATGGCTACACCTTC. It codes for CASSMRHGDYYGYTF.

The chain joins TRBV6-5 to TRBJ1-6; possible D gene TRBD1, 6 bases. CDR3 length equals 14 residues. With 5 bases removed from V and 7 bases from J, the gap between germline ends came to 12 bases. Germline V CDR1 and CDR2: MNHEY, SVGAGI. For the CDR3, the DNA is TGTGCCAGCAGTCAGGACAGAAAAAATTCACCCCTCCACTTT. As protein: CASSQDRKNSPLHF.

The table lists this clone with a count of one. This chain's CDR3 is CASSLGRWQQEAFF. Written as DNA, the CDR3 is TGTGCCAGCAGTTTAGGGCGATGGCAGCAAGAAGCTTTCTTT. The rearrangement uses TRBV28 and TRBJ1-1, with D unresolved. Germline V gives CDR1 MDHEN, CDR2 SYDVKM. V dropped 2 bases and J dropped 8 bases, with 15 bases sitting between them. This CDR3 has 14 amino acids.

V usage is TRBV29-1 and J usage is TRBJ1-4, with TRBD1 matching 7 bases. The germline gives CDR1 SQVTM, CDR2 ANQGSEA. The trim removed 6 bases at V and 7 bases at J, leaving 11 bases unmatched. This CDR3 comprises 14 residues. The CDR3 sequence: CSVANRGEGEKLFF. The CDR3 nucleotides are TGCAGCGTAGCAAACAGGGGCGAGGGTGAAAAACTGTTTTTT.

This clone was observed a single time. The rearrangement links TRBV5-1 to TRBJ2-7, with 9 nucleotides matching TRBD2. V gave up 4 bases and J gave up 0 bases; unmatched junction bases: 11. This CDR3 is 17 amino acids long. Germline CDR1 SGHRS, CDR2 YFSETQ. CDR3 in amino acids: CASSHGTSSHLSYEQYF. CDR3 in DNA: TGCGCCAGCAGCCATGGGACTAGCTCCCATCTCTCCTACGAGCAGTACTTC.

The chain combines TRBV20-1 with TRBJ2-3; D call uncertain. CDR3 length equals 11 residues. With 3 bases removed from V and 3 bases from J, the gap between germline ends came to 4 bases. Per germline, CDR1 DFQATT and CDR2 SNEGSKA (reference sequence). CDR3 residues: CSASRTDTQYF. The CDR3, as DNA: TGCAGTGCTAGCCGGACAGATACGCAGTATTTT.

This chain uses TRBV6-5 with TRBJ1-5; 7 nucleotides match TRBD1. The junction had 6 bases not matched to a gene; V was cut back by 6 bases and J by 4 bases. CDR3 size: 14 residues. CDR1 is MNHEY, CDR2 SVGAGI, per germline. The CDR3 region is CASSLTGRNQPQHF. DNA of the CDR3: TGTGCCAGCAGCCTGACAGGGAGGAATCAGCCCCAGCATTTT.

The chain carries TRBV5-1 and TRBJ1-4; D gene uncertain. The CDR3 is 15 amino acids. Germline CDR1 reads SGHRS; CDR2 reads YFSETQ. V lost 0 bases and J 3 bases, leaving 9 bases between the germline ends. This CDR3 reads CASSLGAIANEKLFF. For the CDR3, the DNA is TGCGCCAGCAGCTTGGGGGCGATCGCTAATGAAAAACTGTTTTTT.

The V gene is TRBV19, the J gene TRBJ2-1, with 11 bases matching TRBD2. Germline V lookup: CDR1 LNHDA, CDR2 SQIVND (reference sequence). The V gene end was trimmed by 8 bases and the J gene end by 0 bases; junction bases not matched to a gene: 3. This CDR3 region has 15 residues. The CDR3 region is CASATSGSSYNEQFF. CDR3 in DNA: TGTGCCAGTGCAACTAGCGGGAGCTCCTACAATGAGCAGTTCTTC.

This clone was counted a few times. V is TRBV28 and J is TRBJ2-7, with 10 bases aligning to TRBD1. The J segment lost 7 bases and the V segment lost 7 bases, leaving 10 bases of the junction unmatched. The CDR3 totals 14 residues. Germline values: CDR1 MDHEN, CDR2 SYDVKM. CDR3 sequence (DNA): TGTGCCAGCATGCCTTCGGGACAGGGGTATGAGCAGTACTTC. Its translation is CASMPSGQGYEQYF.

This clone was seen a few times. V gene TRBV6-5 combines with J gene TRBJ1-1; 8 bases line up with TRBD1. The CDR3 contains 16 residues. Germline lookup yields CDR1 MNHEY and CDR2 SVGAGI. The V gene end was trimmed by 4 bases and the J gene end by 4 bases; junction bases not matched to a gene: 11. CDR3: CASSSYRTGWSTEAFF. CDR3 coding DNA: TGTGCCAGCAGTTCCTACCGGACAGGGTGGAGCACTGAAGCTTTCTTT.

The genes are TRBV19 and TRBJ1-4; D not resolved. V shed 6 bases and J shed 0 bases, with 8 bases lying between them. The CDR3 length is 14 residues. Germline CDR1 LNHDA, CDR2 SQIVND (reference sequence). In DNA form, the CDR3 reads TGTGCCAGTAGGCACAGAGCAACTAATGAAAAACTGTTTTTT. It specifies CASRHRATNEKLFF.

The chain links TRBV7-8 to TRBJ2-1; possibly TRBD2 for D (6 bases). CDR1 and CDR2 (germline): SGHVS, FQNEAQ. Trimming stripped 5 bases from V and 0 bases from J, with 23 bases between. There are 19 residues in the CDR3. CDR3 protein: CASSGTGTPYHSSYNEQFF. DNA for the CDR3: TGTGCCAGCAGCGGGACCGGGACTCCTTATCATAGCTCCTACAATGAGCAGTTCTTC.

The chain is built from TRBV4-1 and TRBJ2-6; the match to TRBD1 covers 9 bases. V lost 4 bases and J lost 0; bases outside the gene matches: 7. CDR3 size: 18 residues. CDR1 and CDR2 (germline): MGHRA, YSYEKL. The CDR3 DNA follows: TGCGCCAGCAGCCTAAAACAGGGGGCAGGCTCTGGGGCCAACGTCCTGACTTTC. Translation gives CASSLKQGAGSGANVLTF.

The gene calls are TRBV5-1 and TRBJ1-3; 9 positions agree with TRBD1. Germline V lookup: CDR1 SGHRS, CDR2 YFSETQ. The junction had 8 bases not matched to a gene; V was cut back by 3 bases and J by 1 base. CDR3 length: 17 amino acids. This chain's CDR3 is CASSWTATGGSGNTIYF. CDR3 DNA sequence: TGCGCCAGCAGCTGGACTGCGACAGGGGGTTCTGGAAACACCATATATTTT.

This chain joins TRBV5-6 and TRBJ2-7; weak D call: TRBD1 (6 bases). From germline, CDR1 is SGHDT and CDR2 YYEEEE. This CDR3 spans 13 amino acids. V dropped 1 base and J dropped 5 bases, with 10 bases sitting between them. CDR3 sequence (DNA): TGTGCCAGCAGCTTGTTACAGGGACACGAGCAGTACTTC. This codes for CASSLLQGHEQYF.

The V call is TRBV10-1, the J call TRBJ2-7; tentative D call: TRBD2 (6 bases). The CDR3 totals 12 residues. Germline CDR1 and CDR2: WNHNN and SYGVQD (reference sequence). V was cut by 4 bases and J by 8 bases, with 12 bases left in between. Here the CDR3 reads CASSVGREKQYF. In DNA, the CDR3 is TGCGCCAGCAGTGTCGGACGGGAGAAGCAGTACTTC.

The chain has TRBV10-3 and TRBJ2-1, with 10 bases fitting TRBD2. Per germline, CDR1 ENHRY and CDR2 SYGVKD. Trimming removed 10 bases from V and 8 bases from J; junction bases left unmatched: 14. The CDR3 has 15 amino acids. Here the CDR3 reads CATSKASGRGDEQFF. The CDR3 nucleotides are TGTGCCACATCGAAGGCTAGCGGGAGAGGCGATGAGCAGTTCTTC.

This chain uses TRBV27 with TRBJ2-7; D gene uncertain. Trimming stripped 5 bases from V and 1 base from J, with 15 bases between. Per germline, CDR1 MNHEY and CDR2 SMNVEV (reference sequence). The CDR3 sequence is 15 residues long. The CDR3 DNA follows: TGTGCCAGCAGTGCAACACTCACCGGGTCCTACGAGCAGTACTTC. Its translation is CASSATLTGSYEQYF.

The chain has TRBV6-5 and TRBJ1-6; possibly TRBD1 for D (5 bases). Germline loops: CDR1 MNHEY, CDR2 SVGAGI. V was shortened by 0 bases and J by 5 bases, with 5 bases between the two germline ends. CDR3 size: 14 residues. CDR3 sequence (DNA): TGTGCCAGCAGTTACTCAGGGGATAATTCACCCCTCCACTTT. It translates to CASSYSGDNSPLHF.

This chain connects TRBV28 to TRBJ1-6; the D gene is possibly TRBD1 (5 bases). The CDR3 consists of 16 residues. V shed 3 bases and J shed 6 bases, with 15 bases lying between them. The germline gives CDR1 MDHEN, CDR2 SYDVKM. CDR3 loop: CASSFPGVEGNSPLHF. The CDR3, as DNA: TGTGCCAGCAGTTTTCCGGGGGTCGAGGGTAATTCACCCCTCCACTTT.